One sample yielded the 23 T cell receptor beta chains listed below, sequenced in a study of regulatory T cells in long-lasting Graves disease listed by TCRdb under 2021. Library preparation was by multiplex PCR. Sequenced using an Illumina HiSeq 4000. iRepertoire HTBI primers and Arm-PCR amplification of CDR3 regions were used to construct TCR beta libraries. The public sequencing data were trimmed at Q25 with fastp and processed into clonotypes with MiXCR by TCRdb, which kept only in-frame beta chains. When rows share a CDR3 protein, they turn into one entry using the most common DNA and genes. In all, the sample holds about 220,000 distinct CDR3 sequences, and about 17% of those were seen once. The top ten hold 22% of the sample. The sample's time point label is to be understood as: newly diagnosed GD, antithyroid drugs for less than 3 months. For both TCR sequencing and RNA sequencing, RNA was extracted from PBMCs using TRIzol.

This sample comprised peripheral blood mononuclear cells (PBMCs), obtained at new diagnosis, from a patient treated with antithyroid drugs. The source is a female donor with Graves disease.

This sequence joins TRBV7-2 and TRBJ2-1, with 9 bases fitting TRBD2. The V and J ends lost 5 bases and 7 bases, in that order; junction bases with no gene match: 6. The V gene's germline CDR1 is SGHTA and CDR2 FQGNSA. The CDR3 contains 14 residues. The CDR3 DNA is TGTGCCAGCAGCCGAATAGCGGGAGCTAATGAGCAGTTCTTC. This gives the protein CASSRIAGANEQFF. Using reference TRBV7-2 and TRBJ2-1 for the parts outside the CDR3, the full variable domain is GAGVSQSPSNKVTEKGKDVELRCDPISGHTALYWYRQSLGQGLEFLIYFQGNSAPDKSGLPSDRFSAERTGGSVSTLTIQRTQQEDSAVYLCASSRIAGANEQFFGPGTRLTVL.

In this sample, this clonotype turned up a few times. The CDR3 nucleotides read TGTGCCAGCAGTGAGCCTGGAGCCAGTCAGCCCCAGCATTTT. Translating gives CASSEPGASQPQHF. The chain uses TRBV6-1 and TRBJ1-5; D gene uncertain. V lost 3 bases to trimming and J lost 6 bases, with 12 bases between them. Germline CDR1 is MNHNS and CDR2 is SASEGT. The CDR3 sequence is 14 residues long.

This clonotype was observed at least ten times. CDR3 in DNA: TGCAGTGCCATCCTGACAGGGACTTCCATGGTTCATGGCTACACCTTC. Its translation: CSAILTGTSMVHGYTF. The chain employs TRBV20-1 and TRBJ1-2, with 7 bases identical to TRBD1. The CDR3 loop spans 16 amino acids. The ends lost 6 bases at V and 6 bases at J; junction bases unmatched: 19. Germline assignment: CDR1 DFQATT and CDR2 SNEGSKA (reference sequence).

This clonotype appeared many times. V gene TRBV24-1 combines with J gene TRBJ1-2; D is unresolved. The germline CDR1 and CDR2 sequences are KGHDR and SFDVKD. CDR3 length: 14 amino acids. V lost 3 bases and J lost 4, with 11 bases in between. The CDR3 here is CATSDPRESYGYTF. The CDR3 region has the DNA TGTGCCACCAGTGATCCTCGGGAGTCCTATGGCTACACCTTC.

The sample holds many counts of this clonotype. The V and J genes are TRBV19 and TRBJ2-2, with D maybe TRBD1 (5 bases). The CDR3 sequence is 13 residues long. Germline V gene sequence: CDR1 LNHDA, CDR2 SQIVND (reference sequence). Between the trimmed V and J ends, which lost 3 bases and 6 bases, there was a span of 8 bases. In DNA, the CDR3 is TGTGCCAGTAGTATTTCAGGGTCCGGGGAGCTGTTTTTT. It codes for CASSISGSGELFF.

This clonotype has at least ten counts. The chain is built from TRBV18 and TRBJ2-2; TRBD2 matches 7 bases. The trim removed 8 bases at V and 3 bases at J, leaving 9 bases unmatched. The CDR3 is made up of 15 amino acids. CDR1 KGHSH and CDR2 LQKENI come from the germline V gene. The CDR3 reads CASAPSGGDTGELFF. The CDR3 nucleotides are TGTGCCAGCGCCCCTAGCGGTGGGGACACCGGGGAGCTGTTTTTT.

This clonotype was detected ten times or more. The chain joins TRBV6-5 to TRBJ2-3; no reliable D call. The CDR3 is 15 residues long. Germline V lookup: CDR1 MNHEY, CDR2 SVGAGI. V dropped 2 bases and J dropped 3 bases, with 12 bases sitting between them. The CDR3, as DNA: TGTGCCAGCAGTTACATGGACGGAAGAACAGATACGCAGTATTTT. This codes for CASSYMDGRTDTQYF.

At least ten counts were recorded for this clonotype. This chain connects TRBV12-3 or TRBV12-4 to TRBJ2-7; 11 bases map to TRBD2. Trimming at V came to 6 bases and at J to 4 bases, leaving 8 bases not matched to a gene. CDR3 size: 15 residues. The CDR3 nucleotides read TGTGCCAGCAGCCTGACTAGCGGGGACATATACGAGCAGTACTTC. Amino acids: CASSLTSGDIYEQYF.

This clonotype was seen repeatedly, ten times or more. The chain carries TRBV11-2 and TRBJ2-3; 7 bases are a match to TRBD2. This CDR3 has 15 residues. V lost 2 bases to trimming and J lost 4 bases; unmatched junction nucleotides: 6. CDR1 and CDR2 (germline): SGHAT, FQNNGV. CDR3 DNA: TGTGCCAGCAGCTTACAGTGGGGGGGGGCAGATACGCAGTATTTT. This gives the protein CASSLQWGGADTQYF.

This clonotype occurred many times. The chain joins TRBV7-3 to TRBJ2-1; 12 bases agree with TRBD1. From germline, CDR1 is SGHTA and CDR2 FQGTGA. After removal of 5 bases from V and 9 bases from J, the junction contained 14 bases not matched to a gene. This CDR3 is 17 amino acids long. In nucleotides, the CDR3 is TGTGCCAGCAGCCCCACCGGGACAGGGGGCCAGGGGAGTGAGCAGTTCTTC. Its translation: CASSPTGTGGQGSEQFF.

Notes on this clonotype: This likely traces to a read error, being one base from a far larger clone. The rearrangement links TRBV7-9 to TRBJ2-1; possibly TRBD2 for D (5 bases). This CDR3 contains 14 residues. Trimming removed 1 base from V and 13 bases from J, with 17 bases in between. Per germline, CDR1 SEHNR and CDR2 FQNEAQ (reference sequence). In DNA form, the CDR3 reads TGTGCCAGCAGCTTAGTGCCAGGAGCGGAGACCCAGTTCTTC. This codes for CASSLVPGAETQFF. Looking up the rest from reference TRBV7-9 and TRBJ2-1 gives the full variable domain: DTGVSQNPRHKITKRGQNVTFRCDPISEHNRLYWYRQTLGQGPEFLTYFQNEAQLEKSRLLSDRFSAERPKGSFSTLEIQRTEQGDSAMYLCASSLVPGAETQFFGPGTRLTVL.

In its sample, this clonotype was seen many times. CDR3 sequence: CASSLGGVTYEQYF. In nucleotides, the CDR3 is TGTGCCAGCAGCTTAGGGGGGGTAACCTACGAGCAGTACTTC. The rearrangement uses TRBV7-2 and TRBJ2-7; D perhaps matches TRBD2 (6 bases). The CDR3 has 14 residues. V was pared by 1 base and J by 2 bases, with 9 bases between. CDR1 and CDR2 (germline): SGHTA, FQGNSA.

The rearrangement links TRBV4-1 to TRBJ1-5; perhaps TRBD1 as D (5 bases). This CDR3 is 14 amino acids long. CDR1 is MGHRA and CDR2 is YSYEKL in the germline V gene. The V end lost 0 bases, the J end lost 9 bases, and 12 bases lay between the germline ends. The CDR3 reads CASSQDGSGRPQHF. The DNA for the CDR3 is TGCGCCAGCAGCCAAGACGGGTCAGGGAGGCCCCAGCATTTT.

The genes are TRBV5-4 and TRBJ2-2; 10 bases are shared with TRBD1. Per the germline V gene, CDR1 is SGHNT and CDR2 is YYREEE (reference sequence). V shed 9 bases and J 4 bases; nucleotides not matched to a gene: 6. CDR3 length equals 14 residues. As DNA, the CDR3 is TGTGCCACCACGACAGGGGGCTTCACCGGGGAGCTGTTTTTT. It translates to CATTTGGFTGELFF.

Comments on this clonotype: An end of the junction differs from the germline gene, which may be a read error. The chain uses TRBV18 and TRBJ1-2, with TRBD1 matching 11 bases. The CDR3 runs 14 residues. Germline CDR1 and CDR2: KGHSH and LQKENI. This CDR3 is CASSPGQGAYDYTF. The CDR3 DNA reads as TGTGCCAGCTCACCTGGACAGGGGGCTTATGACTACACCTTC.

This clonotype occurred many times. The CDR3 reads CSVGHRQNEKLFF. CDR3 nucleotides: TGCAGCGTTGGACATCGACAGAATGAAAAACTGTTTTTT. The genes are TRBV29-1 and TRBJ1-4; weak D call: TRBD1 (5 bases). The V gene's germline CDR1 is SQVTM and CDR2 ANQGSEA. Trimming stripped 4 bases from V and 5 bases from J, with 11 bases between. This CDR3 region has 13 residues.

This clonotype occurred many times. The chain links TRBV7-2 to TRBJ2-7; 9 bases line up with TRBD1. With V trimmed by 5 bases and J by 5 bases, 7 bases remained unmatched. The CDR3 has 14 residues. Germline values: CDR1 SGHTA, CDR2 FQGNSA. The CDR3 is CASSPGTGINEQYF. The CDR3 DNA reads as TGTGCCAGCAGCCCCGGGACAGGGATAAACGAGCAGTACTTC.

This clonotype has ten or more counts. At one of its ends the junction is not consistent with the germline gene, which may arise from a read error. J is TRBJ2-1 and V is TRBV11-2; D is ambiguous. CDR3 size: 13 residues. Germline V CDR1 and CDR2: SGHAT, FQNNGV. CDR3 in amino acids: CASSLAAYNEQFF. CDR3 nucleotide sequence: TGTGCCAGCAGCTTAGCGGCCTATAATGAGCAGTTCTTC.

This clonotype appeared many times. The chain uses TRBV14 and TRBJ1-4; TRBD1 is a possible D gene (5 bases). The V and J ends lost 4 bases and 7 bases respectively, with 19 bases between them. This CDR3 spans 16 amino acids. From germline, CDR1 is SGHDN and CDR2 FVKESK. CDR3 sequence: CASSPLAAGITEKLFF. The CDR3 bases are TGTGCCAGCAGCCCCTTGGCGGCAGGGATTACTGAAAAACTGTTTTTT.

The chain joins TRBV18 to TRBJ2-5; 7 nucleotides line up with TRBD2. The CDR3 has 15 residues. The V segment lost 8 bases and the J segment 3 bases; nucleotides outside the gene matches: 12. CDR1 is KGHSH, CDR2 LQKENI, per germline. CDR3 region: CASSSPREGKETQYF. As DNA, the CDR3 is TGTGCCAGCAGTTCACCCAGGGAGGGGAAAGAGACCCAGTACTTC.

This clonotype was seen many times. The chain carries TRBV10-2 and TRBJ2-1, with D hard to call. Germline loops: CDR1 WSHSY, CDR2 SAAADI. V lost 10 bases and J 2 bases, leaving 12 bases between the germline ends. The CDR3 consists of 13 residues. The CDR3 here is CATLQTTYNEQFF. The CDR3 DNA reads as TGCGCCACCCTACAGACGACCTACAATGAGCAGTTCTTC.

The sample holds many counts of this clonotype. This rearrangement joins TRBV20-1 to TRBJ1-1, with D maybe TRBD1 (5 bases). Trimming removed 8 bases at V and 1 base at J, with 14 bases between. CDR1 DFQATT and CDR2 SNEGSKA come from the germline V gene (reference sequence). This CDR3 spans 13 amino acids. CDR3 coding DNA: TGCAGTTCTTACCAGACAGAGAACACTGAAGCTTTCTTT. It translates to CSSYQTENTEAFF.

In this sample, this clonotype turned up a few times. CDR3 region: CATGERGGGHNEQFF. Written as DNA, the CDR3 is TGTGCCACCGGAGAAAGAGGGGGAGGTCACAATGAGCAGTTCTTC. This chain uses TRBV24-1 with TRBJ2-1, with D perhaps TRBD1 or TRBD2 (6 bases each). CDR3 length equals 15 residues. CDR1 is KGHDR, CDR2 SFDVKD, per germline. V was clipped by 9 bases and J by 5 bases, with 19 bases between them.